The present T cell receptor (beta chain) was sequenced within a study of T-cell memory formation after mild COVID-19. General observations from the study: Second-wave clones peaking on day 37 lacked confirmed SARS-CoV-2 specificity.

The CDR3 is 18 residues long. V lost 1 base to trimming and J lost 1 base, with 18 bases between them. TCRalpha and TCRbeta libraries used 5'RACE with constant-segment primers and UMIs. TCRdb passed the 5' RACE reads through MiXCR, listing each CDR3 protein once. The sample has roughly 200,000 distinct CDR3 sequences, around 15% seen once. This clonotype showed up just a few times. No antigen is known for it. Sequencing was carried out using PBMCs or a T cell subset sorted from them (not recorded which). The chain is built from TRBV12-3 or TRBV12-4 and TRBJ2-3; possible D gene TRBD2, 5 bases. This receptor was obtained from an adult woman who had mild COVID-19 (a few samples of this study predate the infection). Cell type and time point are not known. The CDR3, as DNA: TGTGCCAGCAGTTTAGGGCGGAGAGCGGCCCGACGCACAGATACGCAGTATTTT. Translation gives CASSLGRRAARRTDTQYF.